Following are 32 T cell receptor beta chains from one sample sequenced in a study of blood T cell repertoires in COVID-19. Assay used: immunoSEQ multiplex PCR; TCRdb lists only in-frame clones, some missing. Found here are approximately 190,000 clones, around 83% of them singletons; the top ten hold approximately 6.2%. Sequencing input: peripheral blood. Source of these receptors: a middle-aged woman with acute or convalescent COVID-19.

V gene TRBV28 combines with J gene TRBJ1-1; D may be TRBD1 (6 bases). The CDR3 has 17 amino acids. Germline V lookup: CDR1 MDHEN, CDR2 SYDVKM. V was clipped by 2 bases and J by 0 bases, with 16 bases between them. This CDR3 is CASSLIIRGPMNTEAFF. The CDR3 region has the DNA TGTGCCAGCAGTTTAATCATCAGGGGCCCTATGAACACTGAAGCTTTCTTT.

This sequence joins TRBV28 and TRBJ2-3, with D tentatively TRBD1 (6 bases). The V end was cut by 9 bases, the J end by 2 bases, with 15 bases between. Germline CDR1 reads MDHEN; CDR2 reads SYDVKM. This CDR3 has 14 residues. The CDR3 nucleotides read TGTGCCAGTCAATCTGGACAGCCCACAGATACGCAGTATTTT. It encodes CASQSGQPTDTQYF.

This clone was observed a few times. The chain is built from TRBV4-2 and TRBJ1-6, with a tentative D call TRBD1 (5 bases). Germline V gene sequence: CDR1 LGHNA, CDR2 YNFKEQ. The V and J ends lost 0 bases and 9 bases respectively, with 12 bases between them. This CDR3 contains 15 residues. The CDR3 DNA follows: TGTGCCAGCAGCCAAGATCTGGCAGGGCGTTCACCCCTCCACTTT. Protein sequence: CASSQDLAGRSPLHF.

Details on this clone: One end of the junction is discordant with germline, which a read error may explain. This chain joins TRBV7-7 and TRBJ2-1, with 8 bases fitting TRBD2. The CDR3 consists of 12 residues. Per the germline V gene, CDR1 is SSHAT and CDR2 is FNYEAQ (reference sequence). CDR3: CASSPSGNEQFF. The DNA of the CDR3 is TGTGCTAGCAGCCCTAGCGGGAATGAGCAGTTCTTC.

This chain connects TRBV5-5 to TRBJ2-7; a possible D gene is TRBD1 (6 bases). The CDR3 sequence is 15 residues long. Germline V CDR1 and CDR2: SGHKS, YYEKEE (reference sequence). V gave up 1 base and J gave up 7 bases, with 18 bases separating them. CDR3 in DNA: TGTGCCAGCAGCTTGAGGCTAGGGGGTGAAAGGGAGCAGTACTTC. Its translation is CASSLRLGGEREQYF. Full variable domain (remainder filled in from reference TRBV5-5 and TRBJ2-7): DAGVTQSPTHLIKTRGQQVTLRCSPISGHKSVSWYQQVLGQGPQFIFQYYEKEERGRGNFPDRFSARQFPNYSSELNVNALLLGDSALYLCASSLRLGGEREQYFGPGTRLTVT.

This clone was seen only once. V usage is TRBV7-9 and J usage is TRBJ2-7, with TRBD1 matching over 7 bases. The V gene's germline CDR1 is SEHNR and CDR2 FQNEAQ (reference sequence). The CDR3 is made up of 16 amino acids. Germline trimming cut 1 base from V and 1 base from J; bases unmatched to any gene: 7. The CDR3 DNA reads TGTGCCAGCAGCTTAGTTCAGGGGGTTGGGTCCTACGAGCAGTACTTC. Protein product: CASSLVQGVGSYEQYF.

CDR3 sequence reads: CASGGAGFYNEQFF. The DNA for the CDR3 is TGTGCCAGCGGGGGCGCAGGGTTTTACAATGAGCAGTTCTTC. V and J are TRBV28 and TRBJ2-1; weak D call: TRBD1 (6 bases). Between the trimmed V and J ends, which lost 8 bases and 4 bases, there was a span of 15 bases. Germline CDR1 MDHEN, CDR2 SYDVKM. The CDR3 contains 14 residues.

This rearrangement joins TRBV7-2 to TRBJ1-5, with 9 nucleotides matching TRBD1. V was pared by 6 bases and J by 5 bases, with 5 bases of the junction left unmatched. The CDR3 consists of 14 residues. Germline CDR1 reads SGHTA; CDR2 reads FQGNSA. The DNA for the CDR3 is TGTGCCAGCAGTCAGAGACAGGGGGATCAGCCCCAGCATTTT. This translates into CASSQRQGDQPQHF.

The V gene is TRBV19, the J gene TRBJ1-5; the D gene is possibly TRBD1 (5 bases). The CDR3 contains 12 residues. V lost 5 bases, J lost 5 bases, and 7 bases lay in between. Germline V CDR1 and CDR2: LNHDA, SQIVND (reference sequence). DNA for the CDR3: TGTGCCAGTAGTGCCAGGGATCAGCCCCAGCATTTT. Protein product: CASSARDQPQHF.

This rearrangement joins TRBV12-3 or TRBV12-4 to TRBJ2-1; 7 nucleotides line up with TRBD1. Trimming at V came to 5 bases and at J to 6 bases, leaving 1 base not matched to a gene. This CDR3 spans 12 amino acids. The CDR3 region is CASSGQVNEQFF. CDR3 sequence (DNA): TGTGCCAGCAGTGGACAGGTCAATGAGCAGTTCTTC.

The chain carries TRBV5-8 and TRBJ2-3; D perhaps matches TRBD1 (7 bases). Per the germline V gene, CDR1 is SGHTS and CDR2 is YDEGEE. The CDR3 loop spans 14 amino acids. Trimming cost V 5 bases and J 4 bases, with 14 bases left between them. The CDR3 reads CASRFQGGADTQYF. CDR3 nucleotide sequence: TGTGCCAGCAGGTTCCAGGGGGGCGCAGATACGCAGTATTTT.

The table lists this clone with a few counts. The chain has TRBV11-2 and TRBJ2-4; 7 bases align to TRBD1. V shed 3 bases and J 8 bases; nucleotides not matched to a gene: 7. The CDR3 contains 14 residues. The germline gives CDR1 SGHAT, CDR2 FQNNGV. The CDR3 bases are TGTGCCAGCAGCTTCGACAGGGAAAGTTACATTCAGTACTTC. Translation: CASSFDRESYIQYF. Together with reference TRBV11-2 and TRBJ2-4, the CDR3 gives the full variable domain: EAGVAQSPRYKIIEKRQSVAFWCNPISGHATLYWYQQILGQGPKLLIQFQNNGVVDDSQLPKDRFSAERLKGVDSTLKIQPAKLEDSAVYLCASSFDRESYIQYFGAGTRLSVL.

In its sample, this clone was seen once. This sequence joins TRBV6-5 and TRBJ2-1; D may be TRBD1 (6 bases). The V gene lost 5 bases and the J gene lost 7 bases, with 9 bases spanning the gap. There are 12 residues in the CDR3. Germline V gives CDR1 MNHEY, CDR2 SVGAGI. The CDR3 here is CASSLDRNEQFF. Here the CDR3 DNA reads TGTGCCAGCAGTCTAGACAGGAATGAGCAGTTCTTC.

The genes are TRBV5-5 and TRBJ2-2, with TRBD2 matching over 12 bases. CDR1 and CDR2 (germline): SGHKS, YYEKEE (reference sequence). This CDR3 contains 16 residues. V was pared by 4 bases and J by 7 bases, with 8 bases of the junction left unmatched. The CDR3 spells CASSRTSGKGSGELFF. CDR3 coding DNA: TGTGCCAGCAGCCGGACTAGCGGGAAGGGAAGCGGGGAGCTGTTTTTT.

The gene calls are TRBV2 and TRBJ1-1; 9 bases align to TRBD1. This CDR3 is built from 14 residues. V dropped 5 bases and J dropped 5; count of bases not matched to a gene: 6. Germline CDR1 and CDR2: SNHLY and FYNNEI. The CDR3 spells CASSRQGVGTEAFF. In DNA, the CDR3 is TGTGCCAGCAGTAGACAGGGGGTCGGGACTGAAGCTTTCTTT.

This chain links TRBV28 with TRBJ2-5; tentative D call: TRBD2 (7 bases). The ends were cut back, 6 bases at V and 5 bases at J, with 13 bases in the middle. The CDR3 extends over 13 amino acids. CDR1 MDHEN and CDR2 SYDVKM come from the germline V gene. CDR3 region: CASRVGGRETQYF. The DNA for the CDR3 is TGTGCCAGCAGAGTGGGGGGGCGGGAGACCCAGTACTTC.

This clone has only a few counts. CDR3 bases: TGTGCCAGCAGTAGCACTAACGGCGGTTCACCCCTCCACTTT. It translates to CASSSTNGGSPLHF. The J gene is TRBJ1-6, the V gene TRBV6-5; the D is unclear. CDR3 length equals 14 residues. V dropped 5 bases and J dropped 9 bases, with 14 bases sitting between them. The germline CDR1 and CDR2 sequences are MNHEY and SVGAGI.

J is TRBJ2-1 and V is TRBV5-4, with D perhaps matching TRBD2 (5 bases). The CDR3 length is 16 residues. Germline V lookup: CDR1 SGHNT, CDR2 YYREEE (reference sequence). Trimming stripped 2 bases from V and 4 bases from J, with 16 bases between. CDR3 coding DNA: TGTGCCAGCAGCTTATTCAAAAGGAGGTCGTACAATGAGCAGTTCTTC. It specifies CASSLFKRRSYNEQFF.

This chain links TRBV7-3 with TRBJ2-7; a weak D match, TRBD1 (5 bases). Germline CDR1 is SGHTA and CDR2 is FQGTGA. V was shortened by 6 bases and J by 6 bases, with 18 bases between the two germline ends. The CDR3 extends over 14 amino acids. DNA of the CDR3: TGTGCCAGCAGGTTAGGGCCAGGGATCGGCGAGCAGTACTTC. This encodes CASRLGPGIGEQYF. Full variable domain (missing parts from reference TRBV7-3 and TRBJ2-7): GAGVSQTPSNKVTEKGKYVELRCDPISGHTALYWYRQSLGQGPEFLIYFQGTGAADDSGLPNDRFFAVRPEGSVSTLKIQRTERGDSAVYLCASRLGPGIGEQYFGPGTRLTVT.

V is TRBV7-9 and J is TRBJ1-2, with a weak D call TRBD1 (5 bases). Trimming stripped 7 bases from V and 3 bases from J, with 15 bases between. Germline V gene data show CDR1 as SEHNR and CDR2 as FQNEAQ (reference sequence). CDR3 length: 14 residues. The DNA for the CDR3 is TGTGCCAGCACCCCACCCCAGGGTTACTATGGCTACACCTTC. It codes for CASTPPQGYYGYTF.

The chain joins TRBV28 to TRBJ1-4; D is undetermined. The V end was cut by 6 bases, the J end by 2 bases, with 7 bases between. The germline V gene encodes CDR1 MDHEN and CDR2 SYDVKM. This CDR3 has 13 amino acids. CDR3 loop: CASRRETNEKLFF. In DNA, the CDR3 is TGTGCCAGCAGACGCGAGACTAATGAAAAACTGTTTTTT.

The gene calls are TRBV9 and TRBJ2-1; D ambiguous. The V end lost 0 bases, the J end lost 7 bases, and 20 bases lay between the germline ends. CDR1 and CDR2 (germline): SGDLS, YYNGEE. This CDR3 comprises 17 residues. For the CDR3, the DNA is TGTGCCAGCAGCGTAGCTGTGAGGTCGTACTATACAAATGAGCAGTTCTTC. Its translation is CASSVAVRSYYTNEQFF.

The chain has TRBV3-1 (or the pseudogene TRBV3-2) and TRBJ1-2, with 8 positions matching TRBD1. Looked up from germline, CDR1 is LGHDT and CDR2 is YNNKEL (reference sequence). J was trimmed by 5 bases and V by 1 base; bases with no gene match: 9. This CDR3 spans 16 amino acids. CDR3 sequence: CASSQVIARGPYGYTF. CDR3 DNA sequence: TGTGCCAGCAGCCAAGTAATAGCCAGGGGGCCTTATGGCTACACCTTC.

This sequence joins TRBV19 and TRBJ2-7; TRBD1 matches at 8 bases. With 7 bases clipped from V and 6 bases from J, the junction kept 8 bases outside the gene matches. Germline values: CDR1 LNHDA, CDR2 SQIVND (reference sequence). The CDR3 loop spans 13 amino acids. The CDR3, as DNA: TGTGCCAGTATGAAAACAGGGGGGCCCGAGCAGTACTTC. Amino acid sequence: CASMKTGGPEQYF.

The chain employs TRBV27 and TRBJ1-1; D is uncertain. CDR1 is MNHEY and CDR2 is SMNVEV in the germline V gene (reference sequence). CDR3 length equals 15 residues. Trimming shortened V by 0 bases and J by 4 bases, and 12 bases separated the two germline ends. CDR3: CASSLSYGGGTEAFF. CDR3 sequence (DNA): TGTGCCAGCAGTTTATCGTATGGAGGAGGCACTGAAGCTTTCTTT.

This rearrangement joins TRBV2 to TRBJ1-1; the D is unclear. The germline CDR1 and CDR2 sequences are SNHLY and FYNNEI. V lost 4 bases, J lost 3 bases, and 18 bases lay in between. This CDR3 is built from 16 residues. The CDR3 bases are TGTGCCAGCAGTGTGCCCCCGCTGGGCTGGGACACTGAAGCTTTCTTT. Its translation: CASSVPPLGWDTEAFF.

This clone was counted once. The chain has TRBV10-3 and TRBJ2-3; 7 bases are shared with TRBD2. The CDR3 runs to 13 residues. Looked up from germline, CDR1 is ENHRY and CDR2 is SYGVKD. The V gene end was trimmed by 6 bases and the J gene end by 2 bases; junction bases not matched to a gene: 2. The CDR3 loop reads CAIRGTNTDTQYF. The CDR3 DNA sequence: TGTGCCATCAGGGGGACTAACACAGATACGCAGTATTTT.

This clone was counted once. The rearrangement uses TRBV7-9 and TRBJ2-3; weak D call: TRBD2 (7 bases). Germline lookup yields CDR1 SEHNR and CDR2 FQNEAQ (reference sequence). The CDR3 is made up of 14 amino acids. Trimming left V 3 bases short and J 11 bases short, with 18 bases between. CDR3 region: CASSFGGGRGVQYF. In DNA form, the CDR3 reads TGTGCCAGCAGCTTTGGCGGGGGCCGGGGTGTGCAGTATTTT.

This clone was recorded only once. V usage is TRBV27 and J usage is TRBJ2-1, with TRBD2 identical over 11 bases. Germline assignment: CDR1 MNHEY and CDR2 SMNVEV (reference sequence). The CDR3 has 17 residues. The trim removed 3 bases at V and 7 bases at J, leaving 11 bases unmatched. CDR3 coding DNA: TGTGCCAGCAGTTTGAACAACCCGGGACTAGCGGTTAATGAGCAGTTCTTC. It translates to CASSLNNPGLAVNEQFF.

A few counts support this clone. The V and J genes are TRBV29-1 and TRBJ1-4, with TRBD1 matching 8 bases. With 0 bases clipped from V and 8 bases from J, the junction kept 5 bases outside the gene matches. This CDR3 region has 14 residues. Germline V gene data show CDR1 as SQVTM and CDR2 as ANQGSEA. CDR3: CSVEEGQGEEKLFF. CDR3 nucleotides: TGCAGCGTTGAAGAAGGACAGGGTGAAGAAAAACTGTTTTTT.

This clone turned up a few times. V is TRBV6-5 and J is TRBJ1-5; 10 bases agree with TRBD1. The germline CDR1 and CDR2 sequences are MNHEY and SVGAGI. This CDR3 is built from 15 residues. V dropped 5 bases and J dropped 7; count of bases not matched to a gene: 8. The CDR3 sequence: CASSQGTGVRQPQHF. As DNA, the CDR3 is TGTGCCAGCAGTCAGGGGACAGGGGTGCGCCAGCCCCAGCATTTT.

This clone was recorded only once. V gene TRBV10-3 combines with J gene TRBJ2-3; 10 bases line up with TRBD1. CDR3 length: 17 residues. V lost 4 bases and J lost 1; bases outside the gene matches: 8. Germline V gives CDR1 ENHRY, CDR2 SYGVKD. Written as DNA, the CDR3 is TGTGCCATCAGTGTGGACAGGGGGAAGATCGGCACAGATACGCAGTATTTT. It yields the protein CAISVDRGKIGTDTQYF.